The text below deals with one T cell receptor (beta chain). The target antigen is unknown. Unrecorded immune exposure was likely among donors, who were nominally healthy when sampled. This record belongs to a study of cytomegalovirus exposure and HLA in healthy donors. Study-wide results and limits: Rare TCR sequences dominated, though some public TCRs recurred in many donors.

There are 11 residues in the CDR3. Trimming took off 5 bases at V and 3 bases at J, with 4 bases between the two ends. Germline V lookup: CDR1 SNHLY, CDR2 FYNNEI. The PCR made use of 60 Vbeta and 13 Jbeta primers. Only in-frame clones appear in the TCRdb table, and some are missing; sequencing was by immunoSEQ multiplex PCR. The table has some 240,000 clones, 80% to 95% seen once; the top ten hold about 1.7%. The material sequenced was PBMCs. The chain combines TRBV2 with TRBJ1-1; no reliable D call. This sequence originates from a girl aged 2-10 years in good health and CMV-seronegative. DNA for the CDR3: TGTGCCAGCAGTCCCGACACTGAAGCTTTCTTT. Translation gives CASSPDTEAFF.